This T cell receptor beta chain originates from a study of blood T cell repertoires in COVID-19. After removal of 4 bases from V and 5 bases from J, the junction contained 6 bases not matched to a gene. Germline V lookup: CDR1 LGHDT, CDR2 YNNKEL (reference sequence). The CDR3 has 17 residues. Source study methods: Reference gene primer amplification gave estimated nucleated cell counts. Some clones are missing from TCRdb's copy, which holds only in-frame ones; the method was immunoSEQ multiplex PCR. V and J calls plus clone size are reproduced from that table; the DNA served to infer D and trimming. The sample shows around 49,000 clones, around 86% of them seen only once.

Sequencing used peripheral blood. The V call is TRBV3-1 (or the pseudogene TRBV3-2), the J call TRBJ2-3; 16 bases agree with TRBD2. The TCR sequence derives from a woman of 80 years or more with COVID-19, enrolled during active disease. This CDR3 is CASSRGLAGGLGDTQYF. CDR3 coding DNA: TGTGCCAGCAGCCGGGGACTAGCGGGAGGGCTCGGAGATACGCAGTATTTT.